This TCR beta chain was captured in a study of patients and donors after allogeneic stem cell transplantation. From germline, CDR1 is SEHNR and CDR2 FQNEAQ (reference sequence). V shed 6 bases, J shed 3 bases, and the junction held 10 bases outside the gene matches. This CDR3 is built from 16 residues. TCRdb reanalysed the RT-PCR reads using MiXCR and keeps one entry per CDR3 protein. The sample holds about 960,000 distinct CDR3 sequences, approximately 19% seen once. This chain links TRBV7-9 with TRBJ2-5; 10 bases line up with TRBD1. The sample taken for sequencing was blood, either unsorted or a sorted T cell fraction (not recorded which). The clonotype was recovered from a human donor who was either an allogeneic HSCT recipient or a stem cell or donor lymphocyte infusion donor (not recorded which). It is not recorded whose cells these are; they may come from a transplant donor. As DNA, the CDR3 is TGTGCCAGCAGACACGTTCCCGGGACAGGGGAAGAGACCCAGTACTTC. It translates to CASRHVPGTGEETQYF.